This section outlines one T cell receptor beta chain sequence together with its context. The sample is drawn from a study of blood T cell repertoires in COVID-19. Turning to the study itself: Spain, Italy and the United States supplied samples that represented acute and convalescent COVID-19. Sample material is recorded as cDNA or gDNA derived from T cells, B-cell-depleted T cells, or PBMCs.

Germline V CDR1 and CDR2: LNHDA, SQIVND (reference sequence). Between the trimmed V and J ends, which lost 8 bases and 4 bases, there was a span of 9 bases. The CDR3 is made up of 12 amino acids. Study processing details: Amplifying reference gene primers gave estimates of nucleated cell counts. Libraries were prepared by immunoSEQ multiplex PCR; TCRdb keeps only in-frame clonotypes and omits some of them. Clone size and V and J calls were adopted from that table, with D and trimming inferred from the DNA. The table lists roughly 130,000 clones, roughly 83% of them singletons. Sequenced: peripheral blood. The TCR originated in a woman in her thirties who had recovered from COVID-19. The rearrangement links TRBV19 to TRBJ2-1, with a possible D match to TRBD1 (6 bases). In DNA, the CDR3 is TGTGCCAGTTCTGGACAGTACAATGAGCAGTTCTTC. Its protein is CASSGQYNEQFF.